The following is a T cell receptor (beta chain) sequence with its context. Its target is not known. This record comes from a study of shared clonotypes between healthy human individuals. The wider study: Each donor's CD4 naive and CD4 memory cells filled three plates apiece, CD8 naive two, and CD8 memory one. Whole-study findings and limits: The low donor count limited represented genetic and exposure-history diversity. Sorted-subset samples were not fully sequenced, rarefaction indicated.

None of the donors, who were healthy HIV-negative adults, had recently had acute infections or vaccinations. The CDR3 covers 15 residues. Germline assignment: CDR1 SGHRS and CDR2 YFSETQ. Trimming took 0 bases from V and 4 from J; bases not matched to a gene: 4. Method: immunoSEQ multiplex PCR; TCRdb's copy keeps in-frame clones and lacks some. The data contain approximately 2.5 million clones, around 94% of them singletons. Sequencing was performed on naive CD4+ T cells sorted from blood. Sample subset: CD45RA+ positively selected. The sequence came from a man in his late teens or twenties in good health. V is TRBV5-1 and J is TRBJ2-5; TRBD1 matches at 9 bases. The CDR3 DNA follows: TGCGCCAGCAGCTTGGGGACAGGGGATGGAGAGACCCAGTACTTC. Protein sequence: CASSLGTGDGETQYF.